These 24 T cell receptor beta chains were all obtained from the same sample, sequenced in a study of tissue T cells after allogeneic stem cell transplantation. Clones were read by immunoSEQ multiplex PCR, and TCRdb kept only the in-frame ones, dropping some. Altogether about 10,000 clones are present, around three fifths being singletons, with the ten largest covering roughly 9.6%. This specimen was tissue from the jejunum, taken at autopsy. Receptors originate from a woman between 18 and 55 years old with breast cancer.

V gene TRBV7-2 combines with J gene TRBJ1-2; D not certain. The CDR3 is 12 amino acids. Trimming shortened V by 1 base and J by 14 bases, and 14 bases separated the two germline ends. Looked up from germline, CDR1 is SGHTA and CDR2 is FQGNSA. The CDR3 DNA is TGTGCCAGCAGCTTAGAGCTCTCCGCATCTACCTTC. Its translation: CASSLELSASTF.

The chain couples TRBV4-3 to TRBJ2-5, with D perhaps TRBD2 (7 bases). The length of the CDR3 is 16 residues. V lost 0 bases and J 5 bases, leaving 16 bases between the germline ends. CDR1 is LGHNA, CDR2 YSLEER, per germline. The DNA of the CDR3 is TGCGCCAGCAGCCAAGATTGGCCGGGGGGCGGGGAGACCCAGTACTTC. Its translation: CASSQDWPGGGETQYF.

The chain uses TRBV20-1 and TRBJ2-5; TRBD2 matches at 10 bases. The V gene end was trimmed by 3 bases and the J gene end by 1 base; junction bases not matched to a gene: 8. The CDR3 extends over 16 amino acids. The germline CDR1 and CDR2 sequences are DFQATT and SNEGSKA (reference sequence). Written as DNA, the CDR3 is TGCAGTGCTAGTGGGCTAGCGGGAGTGGTCCAAGAGACCCAGTACTTC. This encodes CSASGLAGVVQETQYF.

The chain couples TRBV5-4 to TRBJ2-2, with TRBD1 matching over 11 bases. V shed 4 bases, J shed 5 bases, and the junction held 4 bases outside the gene matches. The length of the CDR3 is 15 residues. Germline V gene lookup returns CDR1 SGHNT and CDR2 YYREEE (reference sequence). Here the CDR3 reads CASSADRGRTGELFF. The CDR3 DNA is TGTGCCAGCAGCGCGGACAGGGGGCGGACCGGGGAGCTGTTTTTT.

This clone has a handful of counts. CDR3 sequence: CASSFDSEAFF. In nucleotides, the CDR3 is TGTGCCAGCAGTTTCGACAGTGAAGCTTTCTTT. The J gene is TRBJ1-1, the V gene TRBV6-5; maybe TRBD1 (5 bases). The CDR3 is made up of 11 amino acids. V was cut by 4 bases and J by 7 bases, with 7 bases left in between. The germline V gene encodes CDR1 MNHEY and CDR2 SVGAGI.

The V and J genes are TRBV21-1 and TRBJ2-3; TRBD1 is the table's D call and was not checked against the DNA. TRBV21-1 is shown as a pseudogene. The CDR3 length is 22 residues. In DNA form, the CDR3 reads TGTGCCAGCAGCAAATTAGGCCTTCGAAAGGGATTCCCGGGACAGAGCACAGATACGCAGTATTTT. Translated, it gives CASSKLGLRKGFPGQSTDTQYF.

This clone was counted between two and nine times. This sequence joins TRBV23-1 and TRBJ1-1, with D tentatively TRBD1 (6 bases). TRBV23-1 is filed as an ORF, its function uncertain. V was shortened by 4 bases and J by 6 bases, with 18 bases between the two germline ends. The CDR3 is 15 residues long. The CDR3 sequence: CASSPFRTVESEAFF. For the CDR3, the DNA is TGCGCCAGCAGTCCTTTTCGGACAGTTGAGTCTGAAGCTTTCTTT.

This clone showed up just a few times. The chain recombines TRBV6-4 with TRBJ2-6; tentatively, D is TRBD1 (5 bases). Germline CDR1 reads MRHNA; CDR2 reads SNTAGT. V lost 2 bases and J lost 0, with 5 bases in between. The CDR3 has 15 residues. The CDR3 sequence: CASSDDSSGANVLTF. The DNA of the CDR3 is TGTGCCAGCAGTGACGACAGCTCTGGGGCCAACGTCCTGACTTTC.

V usage is TRBV5-1 and J usage is TRBJ1-6; tentative D call: TRBD1 (5 bases). The ends were cut back, 4 bases at V and 0 bases at J, with 17 bases in the middle. This CDR3 is 18 amino acids long. Germline V gives CDR1 SGHRS, CDR2 YFSETQ. The CDR3 region is CASSPGGGLSSYNSPLHF. In nucleotides, the CDR3 is TGCGCCAGCAGCCCGGGGGGGGGACTCAGCTCCTATAATTCACCCCTCCACTTT. Looking up the rest from reference TRBV5-1 and TRBJ1-6 gives the full variable domain: KAGVTQTPRYLIKTRGQQVTLSCSPISGHRSVSWYQQTPGQGLQFLFEYFSETQRNKGNFPGRFSGRQFSNSRSEMNVSTLELGDSALYLCASSPGGGLSSYNSPLHFGNGTRLTVT.

This clone appeared once. CDR3 amino acids: CASSLRAYNEQFF. For the CDR3, the DNA is TGCGCCAGCAGCTTAAGGGCCTACAATGAGCAGTTCTTC. The J gene is TRBJ2-1, the V gene TRBV5-1, with D unresolved. The V end lost 2 bases, the J end lost 2 bases, and 5 bases lay between the germline ends. CDR1 SGHRS and CDR2 YFSETQ come from the germline V gene. The CDR3 runs to 13 residues.

The gene calls are TRBV4-2 and TRBJ1-3, with 8 bases lining up with TRBD1. V lost 4 bases and J lost 0; bases outside the gene matches: 5. CDR1 is LGHNA and CDR2 is YNFKEQ in the germline V gene. This CDR3 is 16 amino acids long. CDR3 DNA sequence: TGTGCCAGCAGCCGGTCGGGACAGGACTCTGGAAACACCATATATTTT. Translated, it gives CASSRSGQDSGNTIYF.

The chain uses TRBV7-2 and TRBJ1-2; a possible D gene is TRBD1 (6 bases). CDR3 length equals 16 residues. With 6 bases removed from V and 6 bases from J, the gap between germline ends came to 23 bases. Per the germline V gene, CDR1 is SGHTA and CDR2 is FQGNSA. The CDR3 loop is CASSQRGGRFGDGYTF. Written as DNA, the CDR3 is TGTGCCAGCAGTCAACGGGGGGGGCGCTTTGGAGATGGCTACACCTTC. The entire variable domain, with the rest obtained from reference TRBV7-2 and TRBJ1-2, is as follows: GAGVSQSPSNKVTEKGKDVELRCDPISGHTALYWYRQSLGQGLEFLIYFQGNSAPDKSGLPSDRFSAERTGGSVSTLTIQRTQQEDSAVYLCASSQRGGRFGDGYTFGSGTRLTVV.

In its sample, this clone was seen once. The chain employs TRBV29-1 and TRBJ1-5; D is ambiguous. V was cut by 4 bases and J by 7 bases, with 8 bases left in between. The germline gives CDR1 SQVTM, CDR2 ANQGSEA. This CDR3 is built from 11 residues. CDR3 in DNA: TGCAGCGTTGGCAGCTTCCAGCCCCAGCATTTT. Protein product: CSVGSFQPQHF.

This clone qualifies as medium-sized (0.01 to 0.1%). The chain recombines TRBV5-1 with TRBJ1-2; D may be TRBD1 (5 bases). Per germline, CDR1 SGHRS and CDR2 YFSETQ. The CDR3 runs 15 residues. Trimming cost V 0 bases and J 4 bases, with 13 bases left between them. The CDR3 here is CASSLDLQGAYGYTF. The CDR3 DNA follows: TGCGCCAGCAGCTTGGACCTCCAAGGGGCCTATGGCTACACCTTC.

J is TRBJ2-4 and V is TRBV7-2; unclear D gene. CDR1 SGHTA and CDR2 FQGNSA come from the germline V gene. CDR3 length: 16 amino acids. Trimming pared 1 base from V and 1 base from J, leaving 11 bases between. The CDR3 DNA reads TGTGCCAGCAGCTTAGGTCACGGTAACGCCAAAAACATTCAGTACTTC. Residues: CASSLGHGNAKNIQYF.

This clone is medium-sized within its sample. The chain uses TRBV30 and TRBJ1-4; D is undetermined. CDR1 GTSNPN and CDR2 SVGIG come from the germline V gene (reference sequence). This CDR3 spans 15 amino acids. V was trimmed by 0 bases and J by 5 bases, leaving 13 bases between them. As DNA, the CDR3 is TGTGCCTGGAGTGTACAAAGTGGGCCGAATGAAAAACTGTTTTTT. Amino acid sequence: CAWSVQSGPNEKLFF.

Remarks on this clone: Being one base from a much bigger clone, this may be a read error. The sample contains more than one DNA sequence encoding this CDR3. The CDR3 DNA sequence: TGTGCCAGCAGTTACGTCGGCGGTTCCTACGAGCAGTACTTC. This sequence encodes CASSYVGGSYEQYF. The rearrangement joins TRBV6-2 or TRBV6-3 to TRBJ2-7; D not certain. The V end lost 2 bases, the J end lost 1 base, and 9 bases lay between the germline ends. CDR1 is MNHEY, CDR2 SVGEGT, per germline. The CDR3 has 14 amino acids.

The CDR3 protein is CASSKGTGGSYEQYF. Written as DNA, the CDR3 is TGTGCCAGCAGCAAAGGGACAGGGGGCTCCTACGAGCAGTACTTC. This chain joins TRBV21-1 and TRBJ2-7; TRBD1 is taken as the D call from the table, unchecked against the DNA. TRBV21-1 is tagged as a pseudogene. The CDR3 is 15 residues long.

The chain carries TRBV7-2 and TRBJ2-3, with 10 bases matching TRBD1. Germline V CDR1 and CDR2: SGHTA, FQGNSA. This CDR3 comprises 13 residues. The ends lost 1 base at V and 8 bases at J; junction bases unmatched: 0. The CDR3 loop reads CASSLGTGGTQYF. DNA for the CDR3: TGTGCCAGCAGCTTAGGGACAGGGGGTACGCAGTATTTT. Based on the CDR3 plus reference TRBV7-2 and TRBJ2-3, the full variable domain is GAGVSQSPSNKVTEKGKDVELRCDPISGHTALYWYRQSLGQGLEFLIYFQGNSAPDKSGLPSDRFSAERTGGSVSTLTIQRTQQEDSAVYLCASSLGTGGTQYFGPGTRLTVL.

V is TRBV29-1 and J is TRBJ1-6, with 11 positions matching TRBD1. J lost 10 bases, V lost 5 bases, and 7 bases had no gene match. The CDR3 has 14 amino acids. Per germline, CDR1 SQVTM and CDR2 ANQGSEA. CDR3 protein: CSVQDRGLGSPLHF. DNA for the CDR3: TGCAGCGTTCAGGACAGGGGGCTAGGGTCACCCCTCCACTTT.

This chain connects TRBV11-3 to TRBJ2-5; 7 bases match TRBD1. The CDR3 runs to 14 residues. Germline CDR1 reads SGHNT; CDR2 reads YENEEA. V gave up 5 bases and J gave up 2 bases; unmatched junction bases: 5. CDR3 coding DNA: TGTGCCAGCAGCCTTCGACAGGGACAAGAGACCCAGTACTTC. This gives the protein CASSLRQGQETQYF.

The CDR3, as DNA: TGTGCCAGCAAGAGTGAAGCTTTCTTT. Translated, it gives CASKSEAFF. This chain connects TRBV28 to TRBJ1-1; D gene uncertain. V lost 7 bases to trimming and J lost 7 bases, with 4 bases between them. CDR1 is MDHEN and CDR2 is SYDVKM in the germline V gene. The CDR3 covers 9 residues.

The table lists this clone with a count of one. The V gene is TRBV7-2, the J gene TRBJ2-7; D unresolved. V was cut by 5 bases and J by 2 bases, with 10 bases left in between. The germline V gene encodes CDR1 SGHTA and CDR2 FQGNSA. This CDR3 spans 13 amino acids. The CDR3 DNA reads as TGTGCCAGCAGCCCTTACTTTGCCTACGAGCAGTACTTC. Translated: CASSPYFAYEQYF. The full variable domain, completed using reference TRBV7-2 and TRBJ2-7, is GAGVSQSPSNKVTEKGKDVELRCDPISGHTALYWYRQSLGQGLEFLIYFQGNSAPDKSGLPSDRFSAERTGGSVSTLTIQRTQQEDSAVYLCASSPYFAYEQYFGPGTRLTVT.

The chain couples TRBV5-5 to TRBJ2-3; D possibly uses TRBD1 or TRBD2 (6 bases each). V lost 2 bases and J lost 4, with 8 bases in between. Germline-derived CDR1 and CDR2 are SGHKS and YYEKEE (reference sequence). The CDR3 consists of 13 residues. Here the CDR3 DNA reads TGTGCCAGCAGCTTCGGGGGCGCAGATACGCAGTATTTT. This codes for CASSFGGADTQYF. The full variable domain, with the rest looked up from reference TRBV5-5 and TRBJ2-3, is DAGVTQSPTHLIKTRGQQVTLRCSPISGHKSVSWYQQVLGQGPQFIFQYYEKEERGRGNFPDRFSARQFPNYSSELNVNALLLGDSALYLCASSFGGADTQYFGPGTRLTVL.